This paragraph reports one TCR beta chain. Its antigen is unidentified. TCRdb re-derived calls from the 5' RACE reads in MiXCR, one entry per CDR3 protein. The table records hundreds of thousands of distinct CDR3 sequences, roughly 8.6% of them present only once. Between the trimmed V and J ends, which lost 8 bases and 0 bases, there was a span of 22 bases. Germline CDR1 reads SEHNR; CDR2 reads FQNEAQ (reference sequence). The CDR3 length is 17 residues. This specimen belongs to a study of CD8 T cells in ankylosing spondylitis. Regarding the study as a whole: The study looked at matched synovial fluid samples from ankylosing spondylitis patients. Disease-linked clones were reported to be significantly enriched there. CD8+ by phenotype, disease-linked clones were relatively rare in peripheral blood. A number of the motif variants had already been described in reactive arthritis synovial fluid and blood. Among TCR beta sequences, a motif of under 10 highly homologous variants appeared characteristic of ankylosing spondylitis blood.

This sequence was found in a male donor with ankylosing spondylitis or in good health (not recorded which). The material sequenced was blood, either unsorted or a sorted T cell fraction (not recorded which). This chain uses TRBV7-9 with TRBJ1-1, with D tentatively TRBD1 (5 bases). The CDR3 protein is CASRRDPGGTMNTEAFF. The CDR3 DNA follows: TGTGCCAGCCGCCGGGACCCGGGGGGAACTATGAACACTGAAGCTTTCTTT.